The 16 T cell receptor beta chains in this list originate from one sample, sequenced in a study of graft-versus-host responses after intestinal transplantation. The method was immunoSEQ multiplex PCR; TCRdb's version includes in-frame clones alone and lacks a portion of them. The sample has more than 85,000 clones, roughly 91% seen once. Which antigens these TCRs recognize remains unknown. Sequenced here: unstimulated CD8+ T cells sorted from spleen or lymph node cells, sampled before intestinal transplant. The receptors originated from a human donor who received an intestinal transplant.

This rearrangement joins TRBV6-1 to TRBJ1-2; 8 bases are shared with TRBD1. J was trimmed by 8 bases and V by 6 bases; bases with no gene match: 11. CDR1 and CDR2 from the germline V gene are MNHNS and SASEGT. There are 14 residues in the CDR3. CDR3 nucleotides: TGTGCCAGCAGAACTGACAGGGGACTACGGGGCTACACCTTC. Protein sequence: CASRTDRGLRGYTF.

The genes are TRBV6-5 and TRBJ2-1; TRBD2 agrees at 12 bases. The trim removed 4 bases at V and 5 bases at J, leaving 3 bases unmatched. This CDR3 region has 15 residues. Germline CDR1 and CDR2: MNHEY and SVGAGI. The DNA for the CDR3 is TGTGCCAGCAGTTCTAGCGGGGGGGACAACAATGAGCAGTTCTTC. Translation: CASSSSGGDNNEQFF.

The sample holds one count of this clone. In DNA, the CDR3 is TGTGCCAGCAGCTTCTCCAGGGGGGACTCCTACGAGCAGTACTTC. This encodes CASSFSRGDSYEQYF. This chain links TRBV7-8 with TRBJ2-7, with a possible D match to TRBD1 (7 bases). The CDR3 is 15 residues long. V lost 3 bases, J lost 0 bases, and 12 bases lay in between. Looked up from germline, CDR1 is SGHVS and CDR2 is FQNEAQ.

J is TRBJ1-6 and V is TRBV27; possible D gene TRBD1, 5 bases. This CDR3 contains 16 residues. Per germline, CDR1 MNHEY and CDR2 SMNVEV (reference sequence). Between the trimmed V and J ends, which lost 0 bases and 0 bases, there was a span of 6 bases. The CDR3 DNA reads as TGTGCCAGCAGTTTATCGACAGACTCCTATAATTCACCCCTCCACTTT. Amino acids: CASSLSTDSYNSPLHF.

As regards this clone: The junction shows a germline mismatch at one end, possibly a read error. This sequence joins TRBV7-9 and TRBJ2-2, with D possibly TRBD1 on 6 matching bases. The CDR3 loop spans 17 amino acids. Germline values: CDR1 SEHNR, CDR2 FQNEAQ (reference sequence). The CDR3 region has the DNA TGTGCCAGCAGCGTAGCAGGCCAGGGGATCTTCACCGGGGAGCTGTTTTTT. Encoded protein: CASSVAGQGIFTGELFF.

The chain employs TRBV27 and TRBJ1-1; D gene ambiguous. The CDR3 totals 14 residues. Germline V gene lookup returns CDR1 MNHEY and CDR2 SMNVEV (reference sequence). V was clipped by 3 bases and J by 1 base, with 9 bases between them. CDR3 in amino acids: CASSLRESNTEAFF. The CDR3 region has the DNA TGTGCCAGCAGTTTGCGGGAATCGAACACTGAAGCTTTCTTT.

This chain joins TRBV7-9 and TRBJ1-1; 7 bases agree with TRBD1. This CDR3 region has 15 residues. Germline assignment: CDR1 SEHNR and CDR2 FQNEAQ (reference sequence). J lost 1 base, V lost 4 bases, and 6 bases had no gene match. CDR3 region: CASSSLTGRNTEAFF. DNA for the CDR3: TGTGCCAGCAGCTCTTTGACAGGGAGGAACACTGAAGCTTTCTTT.

This rearrangement joins TRBV13 to TRBJ2-3; 9 positions match TRBD1. The CDR3 is 15 amino acids. V gave up 4 bases and J gave up 4 bases; unmatched junction bases: 6. CDR1 is PRHDT and CDR2 is FYEKMQ in the germline V gene (reference sequence). CDR3 protein: CASSSRTGAPDTQYF. The CDR3 nucleotides read TGTGCCAGCAGCTCCCGGACAGGGGCCCCAGATACGCAGTATTTT.

The chain combines TRBV7-2 with TRBJ2-5; 8 nucleotides match TRBD2. With 6 bases clipped from V and 3 bases from J, the junction kept 9 bases outside the gene matches. Germline V gives CDR1 SGHTA, CDR2 FQGNSA. This CDR3 is built from 15 residues. CDR3 coding DNA: TGTGCCAGCAGTCTGAACGCACTAGCGGAAGAGACCCAGTACTTC. This encodes CASSLNALAEETQYF.

This clone was found a few times. The chain links TRBV6-1 to TRBJ1-2; unclear D gene. Trimming stripped 6 bases from V and 2 bases from J, with 4 bases between. Looked up from germline, CDR1 is MNHNS and CDR2 is SASEGT. The CDR3 loop spans 11 amino acids. The CDR3 protein is CASSPNYGYTF. The CDR3 DNA sequence: TGTGCCAGCAGCCCAAACTATGGCTACACCTTC.

In this sample, this clone turned up once. The V call is TRBV7-9, the J call TRBJ2-7, with D tentatively TRBD1 (6 bases). Trimming removed 1 base from V and 4 bases from J, with 11 bases in between. The CDR3 has 14 amino acids. Per germline, CDR1 SEHNR and CDR2 FQNEAQ (reference sequence). CDR3 sequence: CASSLDREGYEQYF. CDR3 bases: TGTGCCAGCAGCTTAGACAGGGAAGGTTACGAGCAGTACTTC.

This chain joins TRBV30 and TRBJ2-3; the match to TRBD2 covers 9 bases. There are 16 residues in the CDR3. The V gene's germline CDR1 is GTSNPN and CDR2 SVGIG (reference sequence). J gave up 4 bases and V 1 base, and 9 bases lay outside the gene matches. The CDR3 here is CAWSGSGGGGADTQYF. CDR3 nucleotide sequence: TGTGCCTGGAGTGGGAGTGGGGGCGGGGGGGCAGATACGCAGTATTTT.

The V call is TRBV19, the J call TRBJ1-2; TRBD1 might be the D (5 bases). Germline V gives CDR1 LNHDA, CDR2 SQIVND (reference sequence). With 3 bases removed from V and 6 bases from J, the gap between germline ends came to 14 bases. CDR3 size: 14 residues. DNA of the CDR3: TGTGCCAGTAGTATGGGGCCACCCGGCCATGGCTACACCTTC. This translates into CASSMGPPGHGYTF. Complete variable domain (other parts from reference TRBV19 and TRBJ1-2): DGGITQSPKYLFRKEGQNVTLSCEQNLNHDAMYWYRQDPGQGLRLIYYSQIVNDFQKGDIAEGYSVSREKKESFPLTVTSAQKNPTAFYLCASSMGPPGHGYTFGSGTRLTVV.

The rearrangement joins TRBV7-2 to TRBJ2-7; weak D call: TRBD2 (5 bases). Germline V gene sequence: CDR1 SGHTA, CDR2 FQGNSA. The CDR3 is 13 amino acids. Trimming took off 7 bases at V and 3 bases at J, with 13 bases between the two ends. CDR3 in DNA: TGTGCCAGCACCACCGGGGAAAACTACGAGCAGTACTTC. Translation gives CASTTGENYEQYF.

The rearrangement joins TRBV9 to TRBJ2-5, with TRBD2 identical over 7 bases. With 4 bases clipped from V and 5 bases from J, the junction kept 20 bases outside the gene matches. Germline V gene data show CDR1 as SGDLS and CDR2 as YYNGEE. CDR3 size: 18 residues. The CDR3 region has the DNA TGTGCCAGCAGCCCACTCAGAGGGCCCCTAGCGGCCGGCGAGACCCAGTACTTC. The encoded protein is CASSPLRGPLAAGETQYF. Full variable domain (remainder filled in from reference TRBV9 and TRBJ2-5): DSGVTQTPKHLITATGQRVTLRCSPRSGDLSVYWYQQSLDQGLQFLIQYYNGEERAKGNILERFSAQQFPDLHSELNLSSLELGDSALYFCASSPLRGPLAAGETQYFGPGTRLLVL.

This chain connects TRBV19 to TRBJ2-3; 7 bases line up with TRBD2. This CDR3 has 13 amino acids. The V gene end was trimmed by 5 bases and the J gene end by 3 bases; junction bases not matched to a gene: 2. Germline CDR1 is LNHDA and CDR2 is SQIVND (reference sequence). CDR3 in amino acids: CASSRGVTDTQYF. In nucleotides, the CDR3 is TGTGCCAGTAGTCGGGGGGTTACAGATACGCAGTATTTT. Supplemented by reference TRBV19 and TRBJ2-3, the full variable domain reads DGGITQSPKYLFRKEGQNVTLSCEQNLNHDAMYWYRQDPGQGLRLIYYSQIVNDFQKGDIAEGYSVSREKKESFPLTVTSAQKNPTAFYLCASSRGVTDTQYFGPGTRLTVL.